The sample holds a few counts of the clone carrying this T cell receptor beta chain. The ends were cut back, 5 bases at V and 0 bases at J, with 14 bases in the middle. Germline CDR1 MDHEN, CDR2 SYDVKM. The CDR3 runs 16 residues. The source of the sample is a study of T cell responses to AZD1222 COVID-19 vaccine. Data came from immunoSEQ multiplex PCR; TCRdb stores just in-frame clones and leaves some out. Of under 200,000 clones listed, approximately 89% are singletons. The chain links TRBV28 to TRBJ2-1; D possibly matches TRBD1 or TRBD2 (6 bases each). Here the sequenced sample was peripheral blood, taken on day 0 of AZD1222 vaccination. This sequence was found in an adult in good health. The CDR3 nucleotides read TGTGCCAGCAGTCCTAGGGGGGAAAGCTCCTACAATGAGCAGTTCTTC. This encodes CASSPRGESSYNEQFF. Together with reference TRBV28 and TRBJ2-1, the CDR3 gives the full variable domain: DVKVTQSSRYLVKRTGEKVFLECVQDMDHENMFWYRQDPGLGLRLIYFSYDVKMKEKGDIPEGYSVSREKKERFSLILESASTNQTSMYLCASSPRGESSYNEQFFGPGTRLTVL.